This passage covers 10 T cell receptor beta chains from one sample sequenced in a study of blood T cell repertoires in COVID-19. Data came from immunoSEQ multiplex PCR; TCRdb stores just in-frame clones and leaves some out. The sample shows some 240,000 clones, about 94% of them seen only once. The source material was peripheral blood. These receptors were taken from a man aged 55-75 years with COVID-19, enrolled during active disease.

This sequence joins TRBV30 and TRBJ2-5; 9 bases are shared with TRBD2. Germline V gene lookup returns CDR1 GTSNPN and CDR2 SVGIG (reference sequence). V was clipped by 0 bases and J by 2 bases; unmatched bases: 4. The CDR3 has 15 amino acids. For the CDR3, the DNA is TGTGCCTGGAGTGTAGGGCTAGCGGGACAAGAGACCCAGTACTTC. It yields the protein CAWSVGLAGQETQYF. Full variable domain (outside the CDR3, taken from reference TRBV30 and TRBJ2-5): SQTIHQWPATLVQPVGSPLSLECTVEGTSNPNLYWYRQAAGRGLQLLFYSVGIGQISSEVPQNLSASRPQDRQFILSSKKLLLSDSGFYLCAWSVGLAGQETQYFGPGTRLLVL.

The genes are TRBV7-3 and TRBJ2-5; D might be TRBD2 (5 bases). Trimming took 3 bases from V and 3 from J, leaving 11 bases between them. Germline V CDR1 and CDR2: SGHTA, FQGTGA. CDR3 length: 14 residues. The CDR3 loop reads CASSFGGSKETQYF. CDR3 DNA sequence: TGTGCCAGCAGCTTCGGTGGGAGTAAAGAGACCCAGTACTTC. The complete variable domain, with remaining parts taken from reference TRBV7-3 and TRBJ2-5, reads GAGVSQTPSNKVTEKGKYVELRCDPISGHTALYWYRQSLGQGPEFLIYFQGTGAADDSGLPNDRFFAVRPEGSVSTLKIQRTERGDSAVYLCASSFGGSKETQYFGPGTRLLVL.

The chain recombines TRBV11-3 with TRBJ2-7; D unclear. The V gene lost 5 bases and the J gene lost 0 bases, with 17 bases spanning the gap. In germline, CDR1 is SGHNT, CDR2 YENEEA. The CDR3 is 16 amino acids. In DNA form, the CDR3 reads TGTGCCAGCAGCCCTTTACCCCAGGCCAGCTCCTACGAGCAGTACTTC. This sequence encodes CASSPLPQASSYEQYF.

The CDR3 DNA is TGTGCCAGCAGCTCCGCTCCTGGCGGGGTGAGCACAGATACGCAGTATTTT. This encodes CASSSAPGGVSTDTQYF. This chain uses TRBV5-4 with TRBJ2-3, with D perhaps TRBD2 (6 bases). V lost 3 bases and J 0 bases, leaving 17 bases between the germline ends. The CDR3 covers 17 residues. Germline CDR1 SGHNT, CDR2 YYREEE (reference sequence). Full variable domain (missing parts from reference TRBV5-4 and TRBJ2-3): ETGVTQSPTHLIKTRGQQVTLRCSSQSGHNTVSWYQQALGQGPQFIFQYYREEENGRGNFPPRFSGLQFPNYSSELNVNALELDDSALYLCASSSAPGGVSTDTQYFGPGTRLTVL.

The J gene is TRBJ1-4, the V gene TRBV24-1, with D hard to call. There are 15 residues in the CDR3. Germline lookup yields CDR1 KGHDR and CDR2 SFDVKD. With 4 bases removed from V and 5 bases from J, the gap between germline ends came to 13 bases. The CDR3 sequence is CATSDPVGGNEKLFF. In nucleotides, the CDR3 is TGTGCCACCAGTGACCCCGTGGGAGGGAATGAAAAACTGTTTTTT.

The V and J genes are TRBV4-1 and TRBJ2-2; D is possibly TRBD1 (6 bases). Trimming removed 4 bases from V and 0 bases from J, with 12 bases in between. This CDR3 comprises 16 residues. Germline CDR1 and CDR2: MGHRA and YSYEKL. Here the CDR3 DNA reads TGCGCCAGCAGCCGTGGGACAATCGCGAACACCGGGGAGCTGTTTTTT. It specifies CASSRGTIANTGELFF.

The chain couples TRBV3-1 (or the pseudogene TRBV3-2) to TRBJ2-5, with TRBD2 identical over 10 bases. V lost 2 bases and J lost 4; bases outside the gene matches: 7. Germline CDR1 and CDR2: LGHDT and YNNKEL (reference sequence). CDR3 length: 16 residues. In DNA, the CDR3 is TGTGCCAGCAGCCAAACGAGCGGGGGGGTGATAGAGACCCAGTACTTC. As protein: CASSQTSGGVIETQYF.

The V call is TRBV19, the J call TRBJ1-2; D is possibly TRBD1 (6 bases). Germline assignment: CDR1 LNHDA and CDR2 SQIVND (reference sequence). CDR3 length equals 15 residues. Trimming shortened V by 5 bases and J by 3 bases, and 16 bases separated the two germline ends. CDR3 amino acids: CASSRVQGSHYGYTF. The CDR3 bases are TGTGCCAGTAGTCGAGTACAGGGCTCCCACTATGGCTACACCTTC. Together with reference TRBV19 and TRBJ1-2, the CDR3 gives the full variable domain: DGGITQSPKYLFRKEGQNVTLSCEQNLNHDAMYWYRQDPGQGLRLIYYSQIVNDFQKGDIAEGYSVSREKKESFPLTVTSAQKNPTAFYLCASSRVQGSHYGYTFGSGTRLTVV.

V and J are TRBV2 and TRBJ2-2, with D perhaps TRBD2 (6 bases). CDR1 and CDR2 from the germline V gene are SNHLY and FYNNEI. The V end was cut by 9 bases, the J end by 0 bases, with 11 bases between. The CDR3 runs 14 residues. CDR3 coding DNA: TGTGCCAGTCGGGGACTTGCGAACACCGGGGAGCTGTTTTTT. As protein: CASRGLANTGELFF.

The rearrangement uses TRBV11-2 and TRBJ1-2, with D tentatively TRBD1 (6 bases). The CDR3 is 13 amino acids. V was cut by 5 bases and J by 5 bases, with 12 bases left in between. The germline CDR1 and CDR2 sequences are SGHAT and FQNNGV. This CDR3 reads CASSTQGRYGYTF. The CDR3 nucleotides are TGTGCCAGCAGCACACAGGGCCGGTATGGCTACACCTTC.